This T cell receptor beta chain originates from a study of shared clonotypes between healthy human individuals. Broader study findings: Sampling covered nothing but blood. Tissue TCR repertoires likely differ from those found in blood. Shared clonotypes: about 5% naive CD4, 3% to 3.5% naive CD8, 2.3% memory CD4, over 0.3% memory CD8.

This CDR3 spans 14 amino acids. V lost 4 bases, J lost 4 bases, and 11 bases lay in between. Germline CDR1 reads SNHLY; CDR2 reads FYNNEI. This clone was recorded once. The antigen is not known. Method: immunoSEQ multiplex PCR; TCRdb's copy keeps in-frame clones and lacks some. The sample has some 200,000 clones; 66% are singletons. Material for sequencing was memory CD4+ T cells sorted from blood. Noted subset: CD45RA-negative fraction. The sequence was obtained from a man aged 25 to 40 in good health. The gene calls are TRBV2 and TRBJ1-3; no clear D. The CDR3 spells CASSAQVSGNTIYF. The CDR3 coding sequence is TGTGCCAGCAGTGCGCAGGTATCCGGAAACACCATATATTTT.